This T cell receptor beta chain was retrieved from a study of technical replicates of blood from several donors. Sequencing used immunoSEQ multiplex PCR; TCRdb keeps in-frame clones, though not all of them. The sample records 79,000 or so clones, 75% to 95% being singletons. Deletions cut 2 bases from V and 8 bases from J, with 15 bases between. CDR3 length equals 14 residues. Per the germline V gene, CDR1 is MGHRA and CDR2 is YSYEKL. This TCR came from a human donor in good health. J is TRBJ1-1 and V is TRBV4-1; possible D gene TRBD1, 5 bases. The specimen sequenced was T cells isolated from PBMCs. The CDR3: CASSQNSGVREAFF. The CDR3 DNA reads TGCGCCAGCAGCCAAAACTCGGGGGTTAGGGAAGCTTTCTTT.